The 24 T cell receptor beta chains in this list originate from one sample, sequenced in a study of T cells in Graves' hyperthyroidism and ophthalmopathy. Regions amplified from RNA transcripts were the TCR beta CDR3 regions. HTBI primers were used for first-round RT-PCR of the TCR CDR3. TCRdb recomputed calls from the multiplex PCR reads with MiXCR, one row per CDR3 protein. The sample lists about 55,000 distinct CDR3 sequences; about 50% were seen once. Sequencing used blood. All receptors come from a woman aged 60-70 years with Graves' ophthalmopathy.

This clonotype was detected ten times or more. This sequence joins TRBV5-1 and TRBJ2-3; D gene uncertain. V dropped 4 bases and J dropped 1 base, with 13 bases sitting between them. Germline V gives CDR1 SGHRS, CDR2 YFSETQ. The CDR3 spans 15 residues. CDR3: CASSLFPQGTDTQYF. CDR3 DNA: TGCGCCAGCAGCCTTTTCCCCCAGGGCACAGATACGCAGTATTTT.

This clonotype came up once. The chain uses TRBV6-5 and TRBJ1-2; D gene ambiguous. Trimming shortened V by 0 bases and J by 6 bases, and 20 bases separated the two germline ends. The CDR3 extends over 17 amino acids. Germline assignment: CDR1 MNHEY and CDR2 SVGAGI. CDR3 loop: CASSYSTLAGGRNGYTF. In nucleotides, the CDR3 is TGTGCCAGCAGTTACTCTACCCTAGCGGGAGGGCGAAATGGCTACACCTTC.

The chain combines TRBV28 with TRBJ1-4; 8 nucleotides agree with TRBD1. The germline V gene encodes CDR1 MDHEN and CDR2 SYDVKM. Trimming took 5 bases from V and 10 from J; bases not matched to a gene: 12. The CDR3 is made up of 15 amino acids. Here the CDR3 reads CASSAQGALDGKLFF. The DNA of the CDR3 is TGTGCCAGCAGTGCTCAGGGGGCGCTTGACGGAAAACTGTTTTTT. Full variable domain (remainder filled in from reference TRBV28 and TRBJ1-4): DVKVTQSSRYLVKRTGEKVFLECVQDMDHENMFWYRQDPGLGLRLIYFSYDVKMKEKGDIPEGYSVSREKKERFSLILESASTNQTSMYLCASSAQGALDGKLFFGSGTQLSVL.

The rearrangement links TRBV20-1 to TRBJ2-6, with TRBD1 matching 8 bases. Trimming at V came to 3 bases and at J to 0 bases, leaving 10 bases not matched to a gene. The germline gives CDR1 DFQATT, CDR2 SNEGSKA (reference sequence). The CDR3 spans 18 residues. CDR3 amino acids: CSARGGQGSNSGANVLTF. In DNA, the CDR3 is TGCAGTGCTAGGGGAGGACAGGGATCAAACTCTGGGGCCAACGTCCTGACTTTC.

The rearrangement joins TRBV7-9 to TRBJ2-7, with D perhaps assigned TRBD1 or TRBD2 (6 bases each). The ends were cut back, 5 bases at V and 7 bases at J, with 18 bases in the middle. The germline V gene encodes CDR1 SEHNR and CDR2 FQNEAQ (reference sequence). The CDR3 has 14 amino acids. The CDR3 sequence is CASSGGLTYNEQYF. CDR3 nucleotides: TGTGCCAGCAGCGGGGGGCTAACCTACAATGAGCAGTACTTC.

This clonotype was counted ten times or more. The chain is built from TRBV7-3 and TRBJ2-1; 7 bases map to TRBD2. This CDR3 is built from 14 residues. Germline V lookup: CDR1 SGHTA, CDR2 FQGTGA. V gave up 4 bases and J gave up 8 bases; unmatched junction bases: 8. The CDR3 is CASSSGRGRDEQFF. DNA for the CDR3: TGTGCCAGCAGCTCCGGACGTGGGAGGGATGAGCAGTTCTTC.

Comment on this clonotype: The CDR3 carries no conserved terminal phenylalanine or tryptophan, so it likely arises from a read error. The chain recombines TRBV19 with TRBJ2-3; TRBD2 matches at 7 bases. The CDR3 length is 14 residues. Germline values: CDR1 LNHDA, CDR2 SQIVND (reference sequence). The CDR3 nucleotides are TGTGCCAGTACCTTTAGCGGGCGAGCAGATGCGCAGTATATT. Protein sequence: CASTFSGRADAQYI.

DNA of the CDR3: TGCAGTGCTAATCAGCGGGAGGGCCGGGGTGGCTACACCTTC. This codes for CSANQREGRGGYTF. The rearrangement uses TRBV20-1 and TRBJ1-2; no clear D gene. V was trimmed by 4 bases and J by 7 bases, leaving 19 bases between them. Per germline, CDR1 DFQATT and CDR2 SNEGSKA (reference sequence). The CDR3 has 14 residues.

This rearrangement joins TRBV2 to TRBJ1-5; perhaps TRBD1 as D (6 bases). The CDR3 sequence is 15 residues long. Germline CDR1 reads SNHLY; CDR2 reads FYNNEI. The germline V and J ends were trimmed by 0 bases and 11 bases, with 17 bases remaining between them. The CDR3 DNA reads TGTGCCAGCAGTGAAGCCTCAGGGGCCCAAGAGACCCAGCATTTT. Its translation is CASSEASGAQETQHF.

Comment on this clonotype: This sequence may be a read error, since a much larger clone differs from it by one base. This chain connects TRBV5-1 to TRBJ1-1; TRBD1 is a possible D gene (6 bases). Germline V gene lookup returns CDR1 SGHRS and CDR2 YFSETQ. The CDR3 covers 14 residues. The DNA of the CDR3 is TGCGCCGGCAGCGGGGGCAGCTTTAACATTGAAGCTTTCTTT. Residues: CAGSGGSFNIEAFF.

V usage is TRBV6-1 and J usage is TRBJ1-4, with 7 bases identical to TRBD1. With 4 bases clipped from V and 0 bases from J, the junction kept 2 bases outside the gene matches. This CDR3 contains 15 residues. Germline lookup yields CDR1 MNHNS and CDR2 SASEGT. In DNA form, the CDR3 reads TGTGCCAGCAGTGTGGGACAGTCAACTAATGAAAAACTGTTTTTT. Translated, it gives CASSVGQSTNEKLFF.

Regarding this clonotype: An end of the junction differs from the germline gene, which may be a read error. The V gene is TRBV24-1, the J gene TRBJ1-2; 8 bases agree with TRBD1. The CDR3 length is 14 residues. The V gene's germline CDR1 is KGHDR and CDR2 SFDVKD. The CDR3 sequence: CAASGRTGHYGYTF. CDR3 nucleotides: TGTGCCGCCAGCGGCAGGACAGGGCATTATGGCTACACCTTC.

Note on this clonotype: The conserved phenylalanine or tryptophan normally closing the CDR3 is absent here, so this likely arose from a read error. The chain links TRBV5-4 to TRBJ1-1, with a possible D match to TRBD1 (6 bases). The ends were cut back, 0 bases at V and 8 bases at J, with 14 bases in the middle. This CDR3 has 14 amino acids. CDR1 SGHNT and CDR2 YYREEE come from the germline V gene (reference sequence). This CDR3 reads CASSLETGTTEAFS. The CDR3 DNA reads TGTGCCAGCAGCTTGGAAACAGGGACCACAGAAGCTTTCTCT.

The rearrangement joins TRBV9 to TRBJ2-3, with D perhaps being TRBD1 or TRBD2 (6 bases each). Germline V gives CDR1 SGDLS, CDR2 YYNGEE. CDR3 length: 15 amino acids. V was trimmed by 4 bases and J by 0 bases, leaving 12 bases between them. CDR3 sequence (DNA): TGTGCCAGCAGCCCGGGGGACACCAGCACAGATACGCAGTATTTT. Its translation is CASSPGDTSTDTQYF.

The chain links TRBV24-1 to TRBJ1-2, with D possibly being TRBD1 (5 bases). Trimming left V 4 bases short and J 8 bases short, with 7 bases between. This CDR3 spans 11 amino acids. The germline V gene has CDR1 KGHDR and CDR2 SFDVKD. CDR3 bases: TGTGCCACCAGTGACTGGACAGGCTACACCTTC. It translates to CATSDWTGYTF.

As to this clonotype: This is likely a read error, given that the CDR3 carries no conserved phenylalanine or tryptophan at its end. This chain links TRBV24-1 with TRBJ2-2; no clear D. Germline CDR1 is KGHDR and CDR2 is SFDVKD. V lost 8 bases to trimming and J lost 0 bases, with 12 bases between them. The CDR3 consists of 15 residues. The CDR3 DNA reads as TGTGCCACCATCCGACACCCCGCGAACACCGGGGAGCTGTTTTCT. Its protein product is CATIRHPANTGELFS.

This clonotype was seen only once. The CDR3 sequence is CASNRDRGRDEQFF. CDR3 nucleotide sequence: TGTGCCAGCAACCGGGACAGGGGGCGTGATGAGCAGTTCTTC. The J gene is TRBJ2-1, the V gene TRBV7-8; 12 bases align to TRBD1. Trimming cost V 7 bases and J 8 bases; bases outside gene matches: 6. CDR1 and CDR2 (germline): SGHVS, FQNEAQ. The CDR3 extends over 14 amino acids.

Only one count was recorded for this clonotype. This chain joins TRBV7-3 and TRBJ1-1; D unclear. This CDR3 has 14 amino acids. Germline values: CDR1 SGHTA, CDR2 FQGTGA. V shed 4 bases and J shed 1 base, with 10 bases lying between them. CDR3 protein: CASSSGLQNTEAFF. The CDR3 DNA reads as TGTGCCAGCAGCTCCGGGCTTCAGAACACTGAAGCTTTCTTT. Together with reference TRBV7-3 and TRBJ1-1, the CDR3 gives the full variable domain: GAGVSQTPSNKVTEKGKYVELRCDPISGHTALYWYRQSLGQGPEFLIYFQGTGAADDSGLPNDRFFAVRPEGSVSTLKIQRTERGDSAVYLCASSSGLQNTEAFFGQGTRLTVV.

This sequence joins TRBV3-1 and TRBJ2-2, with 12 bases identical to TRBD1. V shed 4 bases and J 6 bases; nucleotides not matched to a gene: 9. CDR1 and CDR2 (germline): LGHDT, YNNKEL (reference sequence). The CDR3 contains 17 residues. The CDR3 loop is CASSRKTGTGGSGELFF. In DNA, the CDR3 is TGTGCCAGCAGCCGAAAAACCGGGACAGGGGGCTCCGGGGAGCTGTTTTTT. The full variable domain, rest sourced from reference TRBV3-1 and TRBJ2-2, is DTAVSQTPKYLVTQMGNDKSIKCEQNLGHDTMYWYKQDSKKFLKIMFSYNNKELIINETVPNRFSPKSPDKAHLNLHINSLELGDSAVYFCASSRKTGTGGSGELFFGEGSRLTVL.

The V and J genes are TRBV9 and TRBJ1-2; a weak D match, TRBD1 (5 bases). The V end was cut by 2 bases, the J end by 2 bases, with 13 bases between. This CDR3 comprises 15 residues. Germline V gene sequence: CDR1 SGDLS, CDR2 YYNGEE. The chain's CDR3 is CASSVGGSGNYGYTF. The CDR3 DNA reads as TGTGCCAGCAGCGTGGGGGGTTCTGGAAACTATGGCTACACCTTC.

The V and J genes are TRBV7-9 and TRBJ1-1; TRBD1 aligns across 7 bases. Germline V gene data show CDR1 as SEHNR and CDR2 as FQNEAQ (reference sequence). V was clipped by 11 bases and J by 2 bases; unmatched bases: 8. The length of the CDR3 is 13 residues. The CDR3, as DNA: TGTGCCGCCACCGGGACAGCTAACACTGAAGCTTTCTTT. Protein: CAATGTANTEAFF.

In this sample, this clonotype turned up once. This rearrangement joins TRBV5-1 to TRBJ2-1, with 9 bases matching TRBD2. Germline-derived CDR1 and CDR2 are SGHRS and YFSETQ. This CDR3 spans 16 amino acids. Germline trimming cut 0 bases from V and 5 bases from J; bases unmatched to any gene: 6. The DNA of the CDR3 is TGCGCCAGCAGCTTGGTTGGCGGGAGGGCACACAATGAGCAGTTCTTC. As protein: CASSLVGGRAHNEQFF.

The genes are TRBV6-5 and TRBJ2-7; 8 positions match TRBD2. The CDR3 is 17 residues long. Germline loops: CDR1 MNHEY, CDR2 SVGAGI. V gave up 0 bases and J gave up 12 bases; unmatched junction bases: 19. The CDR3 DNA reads TGTGCCAGCAGTTACTCGGGGCTAGCGGGTAACTCCTACAAGCGGTACTTC. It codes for CASSYSGLAGNSYKRYF.

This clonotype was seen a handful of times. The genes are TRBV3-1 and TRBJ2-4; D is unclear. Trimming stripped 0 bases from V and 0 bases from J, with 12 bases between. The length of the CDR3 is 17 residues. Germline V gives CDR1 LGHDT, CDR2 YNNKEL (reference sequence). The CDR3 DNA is TGTGCCAGCAGCCAAGATAGGTGTGTAAGAGCCAAAAACATTCAGTACTTC. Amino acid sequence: CASSQDRCVRAKNIQYF.